Detailed here is one T cell receptor beta chain. Pregnancy or lactation, uncontrolled infections and other autoimmune diseases were grounds for excluding patients. V dropped 10 bases and J dropped 5 bases, with 4 bases sitting between them. Germline CDR1 KGHDR, CDR2 SFDVKD. The CDR3 runs to 10 residues. This record comes from a study of Graves' ophthalmopathy and Graves' hyperthyroidism. From RNA, the CDR3 regions of TCR beta chains were amplified and sequenced. RT-PCR in the first round used HTBI primers; a second-round multiplex PCR followed. TCRdb redid the calling of the multiplex PCR reads with MiXCR, one entry per CDR3 protein. Of 900,000 to 1,200,000 distinct CDR3 sequences in the sample, 36% were seen once.

The clonotype was recovered from an adult man with Graves' hyperthyroidism. The V and J genes are TRBV24-1 and TRBJ2-2; D gene ambiguous. Sequencing was carried out using peripheral blood or thyroid tissue (not recorded which). CDR3 in amino acids: CATRTGELFF. As DNA, the CDR3 is TGTGCCACACGAACCGGGGAGCTGTTTTTT.